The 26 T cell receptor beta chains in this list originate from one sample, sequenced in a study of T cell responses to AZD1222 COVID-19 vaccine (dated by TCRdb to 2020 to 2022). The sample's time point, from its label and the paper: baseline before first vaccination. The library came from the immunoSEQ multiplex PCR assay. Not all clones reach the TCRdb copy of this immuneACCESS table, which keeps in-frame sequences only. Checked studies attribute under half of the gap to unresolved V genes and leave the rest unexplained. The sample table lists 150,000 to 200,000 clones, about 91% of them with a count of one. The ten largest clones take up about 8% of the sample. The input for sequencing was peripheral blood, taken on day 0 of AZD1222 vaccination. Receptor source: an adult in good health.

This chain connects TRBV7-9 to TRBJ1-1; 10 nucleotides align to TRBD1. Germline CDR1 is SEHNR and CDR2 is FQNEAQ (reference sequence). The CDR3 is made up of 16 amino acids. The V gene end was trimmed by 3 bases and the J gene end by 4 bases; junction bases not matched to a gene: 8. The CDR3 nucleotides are TGTGCCAGCAGCTTTGGACAGGGGGATGGTGGCACTGAAGCTTTCTTT. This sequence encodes CASSFGQGDGGTEAFF.

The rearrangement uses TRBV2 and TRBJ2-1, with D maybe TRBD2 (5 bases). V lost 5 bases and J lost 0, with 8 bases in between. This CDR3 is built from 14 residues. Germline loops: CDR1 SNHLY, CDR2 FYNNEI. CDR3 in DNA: TGTGCCAGCAGTACTAGTGACTCCTACAATGAGCAGTTCTTC. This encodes CASSTSDSYNEQFF.

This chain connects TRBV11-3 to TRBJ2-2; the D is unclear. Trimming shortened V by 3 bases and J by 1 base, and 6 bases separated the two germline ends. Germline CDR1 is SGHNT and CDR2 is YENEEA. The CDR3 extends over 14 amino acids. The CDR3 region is CASSFQENTGELFF. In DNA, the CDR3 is TGTGCCAGCAGCTTTCAGGAGAACACCGGGGAGCTGTTTTTT.

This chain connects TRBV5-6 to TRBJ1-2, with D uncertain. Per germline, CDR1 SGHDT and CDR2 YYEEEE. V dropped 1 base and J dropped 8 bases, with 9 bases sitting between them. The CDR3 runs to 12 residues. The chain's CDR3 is CASSLWERGYTF. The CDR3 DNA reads TGTGCCAGCAGCTTGTGGGAGCGGGGCTACACCTTC.

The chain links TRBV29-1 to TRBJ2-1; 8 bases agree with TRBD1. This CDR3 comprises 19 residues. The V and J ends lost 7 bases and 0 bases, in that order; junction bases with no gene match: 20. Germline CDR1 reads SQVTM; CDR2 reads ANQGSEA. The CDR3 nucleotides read TGCAGCGCCGCAACCGGGACAGGACTCCTGGTTCCCTCCTACAATGAGCAGTTCTTC. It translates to CSAATGTGLLVPSYNEQFF.

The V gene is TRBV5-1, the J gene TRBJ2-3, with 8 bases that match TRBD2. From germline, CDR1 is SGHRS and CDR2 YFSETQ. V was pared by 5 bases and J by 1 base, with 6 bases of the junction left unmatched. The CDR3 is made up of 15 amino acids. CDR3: CASRPSRGGTDTQYF. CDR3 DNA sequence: TGCGCCAGCAGGCCCTCGCGGGGGGGCACAGATACGCAGTATTTT.

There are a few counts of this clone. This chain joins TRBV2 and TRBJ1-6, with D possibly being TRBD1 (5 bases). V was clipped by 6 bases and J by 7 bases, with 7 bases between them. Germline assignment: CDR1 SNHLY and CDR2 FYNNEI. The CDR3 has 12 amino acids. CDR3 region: CASRGTNSPLHF. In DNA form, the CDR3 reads TGTGCCAGCAGGGGGACCAATTCACCCCTCCACTTT.

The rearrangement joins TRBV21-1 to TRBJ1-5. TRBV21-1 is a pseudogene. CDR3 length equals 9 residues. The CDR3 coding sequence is TGTGCCGGACTTCAGCCCCAGCATTTT. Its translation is CAGLQPQHF.

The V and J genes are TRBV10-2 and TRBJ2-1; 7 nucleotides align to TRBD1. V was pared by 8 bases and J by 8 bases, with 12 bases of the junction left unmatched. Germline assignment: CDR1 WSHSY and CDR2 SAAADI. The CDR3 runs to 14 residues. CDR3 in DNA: TGCGCCAGCGGGAGACAGGGTTCGATGTATGAGCAGTTCTTC. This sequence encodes CASGRQGSMYEQFF.

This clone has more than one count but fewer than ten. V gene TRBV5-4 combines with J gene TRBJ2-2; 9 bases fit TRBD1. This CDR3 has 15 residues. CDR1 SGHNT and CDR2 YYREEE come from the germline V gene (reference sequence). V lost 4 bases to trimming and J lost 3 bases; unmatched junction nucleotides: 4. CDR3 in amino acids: CASSKTGGDTGELFF. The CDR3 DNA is TGTGCCAGCAGCAAGACAGGGGGAGACACCGGGGAGCTGTTTTTT.

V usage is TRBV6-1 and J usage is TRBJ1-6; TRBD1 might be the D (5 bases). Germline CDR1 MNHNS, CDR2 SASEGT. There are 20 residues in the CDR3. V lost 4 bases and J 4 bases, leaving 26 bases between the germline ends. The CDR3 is CASSADLAPGRSPYNSPLHF. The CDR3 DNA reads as TGTGCCAGCAGTGCTGACCTGGCGCCAGGGAGGTCTCCATATAATTCACCCCTCCACTTT.

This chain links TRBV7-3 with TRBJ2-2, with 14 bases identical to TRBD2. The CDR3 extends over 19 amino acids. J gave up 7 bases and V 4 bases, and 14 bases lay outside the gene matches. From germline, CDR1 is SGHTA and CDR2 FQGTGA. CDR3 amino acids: CASSSFRTSGGPSGGELFF. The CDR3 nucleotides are TGTGCCAGCAGCTCCTTTAGGACTAGCGGGGGGCCCTCGGGCGGGGAGCTGTTTTTT.

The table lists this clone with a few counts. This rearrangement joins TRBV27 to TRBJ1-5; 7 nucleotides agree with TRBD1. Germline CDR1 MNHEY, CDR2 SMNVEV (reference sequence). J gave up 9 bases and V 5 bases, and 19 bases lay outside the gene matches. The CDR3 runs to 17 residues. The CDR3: CASSPLQGMGLSAPQHF. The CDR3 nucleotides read TGTGCCAGCAGTCCCCTACAGGGGATGGGATTAAGTGCGCCCCAGCATTTT.

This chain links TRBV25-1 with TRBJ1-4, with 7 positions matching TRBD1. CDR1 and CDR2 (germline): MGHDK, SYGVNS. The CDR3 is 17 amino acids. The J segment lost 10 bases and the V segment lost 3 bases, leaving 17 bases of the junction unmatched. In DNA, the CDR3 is TGTGCCAGCAGTGACCAACCCACAGGGGTGATGGTGGGAAAACTGTTTTTT. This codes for CASSDQPTGVMVGKLFF.

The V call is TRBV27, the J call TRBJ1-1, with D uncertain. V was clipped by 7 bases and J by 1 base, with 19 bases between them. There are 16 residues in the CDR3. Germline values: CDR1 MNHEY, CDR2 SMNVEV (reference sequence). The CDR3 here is CASTRTQGWGNTEAFF. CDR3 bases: TGTGCCAGCACCCGGACGCAAGGCTGGGGGAACACTGAAGCTTTCTTT.

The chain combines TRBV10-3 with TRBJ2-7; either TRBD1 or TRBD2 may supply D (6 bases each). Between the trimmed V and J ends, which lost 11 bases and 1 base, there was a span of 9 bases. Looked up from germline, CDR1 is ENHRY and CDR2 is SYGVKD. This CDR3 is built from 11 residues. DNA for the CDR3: TGTGCCGCGGGACATTCCTACGAGCAGTACTTC. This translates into CAAGHSYEQYF.

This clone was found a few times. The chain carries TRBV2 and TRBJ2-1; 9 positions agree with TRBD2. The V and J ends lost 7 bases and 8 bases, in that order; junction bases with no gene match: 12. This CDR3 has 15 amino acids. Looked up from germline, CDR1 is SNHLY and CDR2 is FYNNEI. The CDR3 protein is CASTLAAGGPYEQFF. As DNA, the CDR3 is TGTGCCAGCACCCTCGCGGCGGGGGGGCCCTATGAGCAGTTCTTC.

CDR3 residues: CASSLGSAGKAEAFF. The CDR3 coding sequence is TGTGCCAGCAGCTTAGGTTCGGCAGGGAAAGCTGAAGCTTTCTTT. V usage is TRBV7-9 and J usage is TRBJ1-1; D is possibly TRBD1 (5 bases). Trimming stripped 1 base from V and 6 bases from J, with 15 bases between. CDR1 and CDR2 (germline): SEHNR, FQNEAQ (reference sequence). The CDR3 has 15 amino acids.

The CDR3 nucleotides are TGTGCCAGCAGTGAAGCGGGACCCACTTATGGCTACACCTTC. Translation gives CASSEAGPTYGYTF. V is TRBV6-1 and J is TRBJ1-2; D may be TRBD1 (5 bases). CDR1 and CDR2 (germline): MNHNS, SASEGT. Trimming stripped 0 bases from V and 5 bases from J, with 10 bases between. This CDR3 region has 14 residues.

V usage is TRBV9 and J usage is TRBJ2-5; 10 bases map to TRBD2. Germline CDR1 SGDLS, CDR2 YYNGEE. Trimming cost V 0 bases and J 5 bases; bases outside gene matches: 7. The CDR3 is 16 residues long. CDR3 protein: CASSVEVSGGLETQYF. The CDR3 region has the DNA TGTGCCAGCAGCGTAGAGGTTAGCGGGGGGTTGGAGACCCAGTACTTC.

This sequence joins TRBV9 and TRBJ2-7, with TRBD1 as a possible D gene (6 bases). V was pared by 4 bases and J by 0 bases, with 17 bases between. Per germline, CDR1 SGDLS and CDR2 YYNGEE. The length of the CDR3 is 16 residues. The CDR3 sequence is CASSLLVGASSYEQYF. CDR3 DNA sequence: TGTGCCAGCAGCCTCCTTGTGGGGGCAAGCTCCTACGAGCAGTACTTC.

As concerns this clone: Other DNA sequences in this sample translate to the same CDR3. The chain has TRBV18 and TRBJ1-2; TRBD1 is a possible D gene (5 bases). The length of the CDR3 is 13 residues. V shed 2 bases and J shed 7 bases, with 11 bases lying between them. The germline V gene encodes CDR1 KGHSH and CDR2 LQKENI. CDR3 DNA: TGTGCCAGCTCACCATCGGACACCCGTGGCTACACCTTC. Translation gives CASSPSDTRGYTF.

The chain's CDR3 is CASSVRQGGNGYTF. Here the CDR3 DNA reads TGTGCCAGCAGTGTAAGACAGGGAGGTAATGGCTACACCTTC. The V and J genes are TRBV2 and TRBJ1-2; 7 bases align to TRBD1. V shed 4 bases and J 6 bases; nucleotides not matched to a gene: 8. CDR1 is SNHLY and CDR2 is FYNNEI in the germline V gene. This CDR3 spans 14 amino acids.

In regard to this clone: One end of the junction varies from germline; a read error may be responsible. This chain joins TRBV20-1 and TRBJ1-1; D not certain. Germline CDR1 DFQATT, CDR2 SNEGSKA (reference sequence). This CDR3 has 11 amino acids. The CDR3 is CSAGEVSEAFF. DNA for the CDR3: TGCAGTGCTGGAGAAGTGTCTGAAGCTTTCTTT.

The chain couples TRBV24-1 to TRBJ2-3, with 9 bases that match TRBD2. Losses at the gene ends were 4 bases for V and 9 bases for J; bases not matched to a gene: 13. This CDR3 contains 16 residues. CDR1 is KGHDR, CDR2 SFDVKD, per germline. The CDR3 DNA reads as TGTGCCACCAGTGAGCTAGCGGGGCCCTTTCAGGGGACGCAGTATTTT. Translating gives CATSELAGPFQGTQYF.

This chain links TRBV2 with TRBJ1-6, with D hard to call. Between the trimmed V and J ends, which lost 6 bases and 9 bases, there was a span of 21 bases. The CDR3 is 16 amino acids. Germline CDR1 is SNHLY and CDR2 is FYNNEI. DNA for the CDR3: TGTGCCAGCAGCGATTCTTCGCAGGCCGAGGGTTCACCCCTCCACTTT. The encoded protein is CASSDSSQAEGSPLHF.